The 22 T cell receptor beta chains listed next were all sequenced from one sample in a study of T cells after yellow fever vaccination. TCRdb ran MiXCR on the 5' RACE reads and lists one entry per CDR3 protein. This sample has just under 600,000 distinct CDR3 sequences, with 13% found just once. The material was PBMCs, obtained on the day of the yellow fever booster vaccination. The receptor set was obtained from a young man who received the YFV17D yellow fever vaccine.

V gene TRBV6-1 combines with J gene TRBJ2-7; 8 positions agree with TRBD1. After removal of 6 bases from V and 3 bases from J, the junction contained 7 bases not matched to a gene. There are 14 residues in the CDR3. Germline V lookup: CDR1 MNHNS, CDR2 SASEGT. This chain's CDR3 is CASRRTGKHYEQYF. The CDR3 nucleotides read TGTGCCAGCAGGCGGACAGGGAAACACTACGAGCAGTACTTC.

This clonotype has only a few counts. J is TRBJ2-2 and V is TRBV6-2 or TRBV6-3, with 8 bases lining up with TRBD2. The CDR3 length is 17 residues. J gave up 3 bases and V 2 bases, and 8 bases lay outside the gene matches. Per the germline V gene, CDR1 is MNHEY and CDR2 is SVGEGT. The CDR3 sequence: CASSYRVAGYYTGELFF. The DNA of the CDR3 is TGTGCCAGCAGTTACAGGGTAGCGGGATATTACACCGGGGAGCTGTTTTTT.

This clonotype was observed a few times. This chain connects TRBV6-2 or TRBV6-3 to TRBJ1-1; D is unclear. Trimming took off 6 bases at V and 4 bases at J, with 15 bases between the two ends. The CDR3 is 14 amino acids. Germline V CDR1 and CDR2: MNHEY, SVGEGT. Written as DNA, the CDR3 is TGTGCCAGCAGAGATGACAACTTTGGCACTGAAGCTTTCTTT. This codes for CASRDDNFGTEAFF.

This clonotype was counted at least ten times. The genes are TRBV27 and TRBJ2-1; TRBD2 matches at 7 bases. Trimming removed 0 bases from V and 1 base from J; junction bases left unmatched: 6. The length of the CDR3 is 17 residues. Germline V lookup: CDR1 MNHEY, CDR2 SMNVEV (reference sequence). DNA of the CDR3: TGTGCCAGCAGTTTATCAGCGGCGGGAGTATCCTACAATGAGCAGTTCTTC. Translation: CASSLSAAGVSYNEQFF.

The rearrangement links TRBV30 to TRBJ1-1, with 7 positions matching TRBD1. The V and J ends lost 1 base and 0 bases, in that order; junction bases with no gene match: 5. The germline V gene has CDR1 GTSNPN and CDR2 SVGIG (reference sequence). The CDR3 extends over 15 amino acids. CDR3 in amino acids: CAWSALRGLNTEAFF. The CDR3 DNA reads TGTGCCTGGAGTGCCTTAAGGGGGCTGAACACTGAAGCTTTCTTT.

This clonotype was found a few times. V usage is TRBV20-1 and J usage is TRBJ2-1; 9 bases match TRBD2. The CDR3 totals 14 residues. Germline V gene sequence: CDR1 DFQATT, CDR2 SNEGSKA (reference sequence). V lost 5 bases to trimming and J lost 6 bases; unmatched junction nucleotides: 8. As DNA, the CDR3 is TGCAGTGCTCCGGGACTAGCTCGGAGCAATGAGCAGTTCTTC. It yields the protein CSAPGLARSNEQFF.

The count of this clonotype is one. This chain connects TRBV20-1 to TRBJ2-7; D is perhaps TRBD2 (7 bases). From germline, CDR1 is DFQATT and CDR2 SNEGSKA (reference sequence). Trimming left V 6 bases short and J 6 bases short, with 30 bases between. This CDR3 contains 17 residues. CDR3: CSAPGVAANTGGSEQYF. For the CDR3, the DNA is TGCAGTGCCCCAGGGGTAGCAGCGAATACGGGGGGAAGCGAGCAGTACTTC.

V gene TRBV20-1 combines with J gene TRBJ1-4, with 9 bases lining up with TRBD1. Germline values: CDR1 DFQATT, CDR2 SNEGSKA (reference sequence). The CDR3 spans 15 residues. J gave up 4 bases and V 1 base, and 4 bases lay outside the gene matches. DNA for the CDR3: TGCAGTGCTAGAGTCGGGACAGGGCGTAATGAAAAACTGTTTTTT. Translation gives CSARVGTGRNEKLFF.

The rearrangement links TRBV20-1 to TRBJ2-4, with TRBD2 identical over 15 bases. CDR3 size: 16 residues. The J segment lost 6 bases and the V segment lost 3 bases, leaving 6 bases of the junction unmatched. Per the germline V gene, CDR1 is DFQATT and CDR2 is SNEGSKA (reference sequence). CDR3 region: CSARGGLAGGRNIQYF. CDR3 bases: TGCAGTGCTAGGGGGGGACTAGCGGGAGGAAGAAACATTCAGTACTTC.

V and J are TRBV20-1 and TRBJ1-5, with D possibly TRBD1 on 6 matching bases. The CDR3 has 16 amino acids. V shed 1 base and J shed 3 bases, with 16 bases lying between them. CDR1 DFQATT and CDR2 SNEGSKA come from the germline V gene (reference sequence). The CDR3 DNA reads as TGCAGTGCTAGAGTAGCCGGAGGGGGGGACAATCAGCCCCAGCATTTT. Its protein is CSARVAGGGDNQPQHF.

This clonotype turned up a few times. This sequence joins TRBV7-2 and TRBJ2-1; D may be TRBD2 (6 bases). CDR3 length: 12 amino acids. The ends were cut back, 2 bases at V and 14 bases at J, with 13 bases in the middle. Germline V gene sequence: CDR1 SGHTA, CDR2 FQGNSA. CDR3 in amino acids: CASSLSTSHKFF. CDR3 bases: TGTGCCAGCAGCTTATCGACTAGTCACAAGTTCTTC.

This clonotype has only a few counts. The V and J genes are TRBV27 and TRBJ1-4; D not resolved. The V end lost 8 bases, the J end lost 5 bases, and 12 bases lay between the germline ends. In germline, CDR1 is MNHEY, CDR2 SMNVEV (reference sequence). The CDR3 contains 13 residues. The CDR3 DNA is TGTGCCAGCGGTACGGGAGGGAATGAAAAACTGTTTTTT. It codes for CASGTGGNEKLFF.

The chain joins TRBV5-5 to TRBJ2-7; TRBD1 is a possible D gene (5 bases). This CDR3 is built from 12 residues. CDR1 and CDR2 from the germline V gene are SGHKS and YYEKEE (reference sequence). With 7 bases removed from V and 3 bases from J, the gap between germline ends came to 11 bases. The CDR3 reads CASGQRGYEQYF. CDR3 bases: TGTGCCAGCGGGCAAAGGGGCTACGAGCAGTACTTC.

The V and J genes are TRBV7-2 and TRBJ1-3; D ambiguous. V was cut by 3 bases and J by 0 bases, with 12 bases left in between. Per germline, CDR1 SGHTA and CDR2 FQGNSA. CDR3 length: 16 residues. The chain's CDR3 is CASSFQNMYSGNTIYF. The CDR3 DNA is TGTGCCAGCAGCTTCCAAAACATGTACTCTGGAAACACCATATATTTT.

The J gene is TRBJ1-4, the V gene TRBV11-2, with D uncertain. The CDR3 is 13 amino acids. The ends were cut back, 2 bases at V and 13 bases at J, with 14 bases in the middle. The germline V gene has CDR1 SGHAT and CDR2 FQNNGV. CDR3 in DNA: TGTGCCAGCAGCTTATCGCCTGCCCGGGCACTGTTTTTT. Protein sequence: CASSLSPARALFF.

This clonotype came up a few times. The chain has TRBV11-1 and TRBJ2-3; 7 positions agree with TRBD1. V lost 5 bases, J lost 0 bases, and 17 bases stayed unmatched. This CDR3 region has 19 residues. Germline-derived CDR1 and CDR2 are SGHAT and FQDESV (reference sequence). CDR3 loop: CASSRRRGGQPSSTDTQYF. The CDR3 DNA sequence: TGTGCCAGCAGCCGGCGTCGAGGGGGCCAACCGTCTAGCACAGATACGCAGTATTTT.

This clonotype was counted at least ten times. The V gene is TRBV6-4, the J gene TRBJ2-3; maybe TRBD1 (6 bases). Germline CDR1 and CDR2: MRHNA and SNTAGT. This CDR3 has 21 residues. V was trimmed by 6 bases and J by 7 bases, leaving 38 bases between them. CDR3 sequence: CASSHTRSGVGQGQGKHTQYF. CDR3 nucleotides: TGTGCCAGCAGCCATACGCGGTCTGGTGTGGGGCAGGGACAAGGCAAGCATACGCAGTATTTT.

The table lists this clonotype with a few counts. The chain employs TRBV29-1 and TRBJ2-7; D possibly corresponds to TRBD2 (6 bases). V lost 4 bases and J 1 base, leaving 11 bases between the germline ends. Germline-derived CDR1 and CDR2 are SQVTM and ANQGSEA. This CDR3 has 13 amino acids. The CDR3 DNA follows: TGCAGCGTTGGGGGGGACCTATCCTACGAGCAGTACTTC. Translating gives CSVGGDLSYEQYF.

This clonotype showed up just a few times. The CDR3 coding sequence is TGTGCCAGTAGTATATCCTCCAGACCCTACGAGCAGTACTTC. It translates to CASSISSRPYEQYF. The rearrangement links TRBV19 to TRBJ2-7; D is unclear. The CDR3 is 14 amino acids. Germline V gene data show CDR1 as LNHDA and CDR2 as SQIVND (reference sequence). The V end lost 2 bases, the J end lost 2 bases, and 10 bases lay between the germline ends. The variable domain in full, with the rest retrieved from reference TRBV19 and TRBJ2-7, is DGGITQSPKYLFRKEGQNVTLSCEQNLNHDAMYWYRQDPGQGLRLIYYSQIVNDFQKGDIAEGYSVSREKKESFPLTVTSAQKNPTAFYLCASSISSRPYEQYFGPGTRLTVT.

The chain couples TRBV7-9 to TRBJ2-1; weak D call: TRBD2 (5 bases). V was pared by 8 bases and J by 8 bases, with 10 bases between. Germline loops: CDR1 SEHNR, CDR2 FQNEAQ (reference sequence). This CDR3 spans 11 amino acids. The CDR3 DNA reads TGTGCCAGCTTTAGGCGGGATGAGCAGTTCTTC. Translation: CASFRRDEQFF.

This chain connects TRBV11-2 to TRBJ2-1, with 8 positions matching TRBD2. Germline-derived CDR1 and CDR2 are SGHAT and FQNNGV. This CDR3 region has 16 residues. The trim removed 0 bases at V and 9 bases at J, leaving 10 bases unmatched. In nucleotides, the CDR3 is TGTGCCAGCAGCTTAGAGTGGCCGGGACTAGTTGGTGAGCAGTTCTTC. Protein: CASSLEWPGLVGEQFF.

CDR3: CASSLVGALLPTDTQYF. The CDR3 bases are TGTGCCAGCAGCTTAGTCGGGGCCTTACTTCCCACAGATACGCAGTATTTT. The chain is built from TRBV27 and TRBJ2-3, with D perhaps being TRBD1 or TRBD2 (5 bases each). This CDR3 is built from 17 residues. V lost 6 bases, J lost 2 bases, and 21 bases lay in between. Germline CDR1 reads MNHEY; CDR2 reads SMNVEV (reference sequence).